This TCR beta chain was observed in a study of CD8 T cells in Susac syndrome. The authors reverse transcribed roughly 0.5 to 1 ug RNA with random hexamers. By means of immunoSEQ multiplex PCR, TCR beta CDR3 spanning 54 Vbeta and 13 Jbeta underwent amplification. TCRdb reprocessed the immunoSEQ multiplex PCR reads via MiXCR and lists one record per CDR3 protein. Of under 550,000 distinct CDR3 sequences listed, 75% to 90% are singletons. The germline V gene encodes CDR1 MGHDK and CDR2 SYGVNS. This CDR3 contains 15 residues. Trimming took 3 bases from V and 5 from J; bases not matched to a gene: 4. TCR beta sequencing covered blood CD8+ and CD4+ T cells.

This chain uses TRBV25-1 with TRBJ1-4; 9 bases align to TRBD1. The TCR originated in a human donor with multiple sclerosis. The specimen was CD8+ T cells from PBMCs. The CDR3 nucleotides are TGTGCCAGCAGTGAGTGGGACAGGGAGAATGAAAAACTGTTTTTT. Amino acid sequence: CASSEWDRENEKLFF.